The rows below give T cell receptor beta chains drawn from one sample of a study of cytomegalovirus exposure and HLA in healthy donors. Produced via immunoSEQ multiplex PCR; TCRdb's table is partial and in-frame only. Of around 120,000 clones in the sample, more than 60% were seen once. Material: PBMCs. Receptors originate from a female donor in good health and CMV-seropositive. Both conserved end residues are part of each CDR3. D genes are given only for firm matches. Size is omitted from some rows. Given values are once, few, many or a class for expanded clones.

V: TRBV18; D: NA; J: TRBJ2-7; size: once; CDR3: CASSPRTGSYEQYF; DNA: TGTGCCAGCTCACCACGTACGGGATCCTACGAGCAGTACTTC
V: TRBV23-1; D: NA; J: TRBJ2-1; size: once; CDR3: CASSVTREQFF; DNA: TGCGCCAGCAGCGTTACGAGGGAGCAGTTCTTC
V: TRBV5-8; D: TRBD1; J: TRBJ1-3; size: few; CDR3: CASSLGQGSSGNTIYF; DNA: TGTGCCAGCAGCTTGGGACAGGGGAGCTCTGGAAACACCATATATTTT
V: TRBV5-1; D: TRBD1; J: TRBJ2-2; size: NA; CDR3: CASSLGGLNTGELFF; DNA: TGCGCCAGCAGCTTAGGGGGCCTAAACACCGGGGAGCTGTTTTTT
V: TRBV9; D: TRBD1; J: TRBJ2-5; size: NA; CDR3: CASSVGDRPKETQYF; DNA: TGTGCCAGCAGCGTAGGGGACAGGCCCAAAGAGACCCAGTACTTC
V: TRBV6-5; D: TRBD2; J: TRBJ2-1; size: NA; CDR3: CASSYSSGRAYEQFF; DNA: TGTGCCAGCAGTTACTCCAGCGGGAGGGCATATGAGCAGTTCTTC
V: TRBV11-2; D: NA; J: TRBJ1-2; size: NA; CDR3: CASNLGGKTNYGYTF; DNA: TGTGCCAGCAACCTTGGCGGCAAGACGAACTATGGCTACACCTTC
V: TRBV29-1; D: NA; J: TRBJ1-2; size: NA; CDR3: CSVDQGFPYGYTF; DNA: TGCAGCGTGGACCAGGGGTTTCCCTATGGCTACACCTTC
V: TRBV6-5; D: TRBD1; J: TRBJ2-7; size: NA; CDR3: CASSPRQGAQQQYF; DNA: TGTGCCAGCAGTCCTAGACAGGGGGCGCAGCAGCAGTACTTC
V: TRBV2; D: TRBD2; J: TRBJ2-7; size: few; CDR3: CATRLAGPEQYF; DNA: TGTGCCACGAGACTAGCGGGTCCCGAGCAGTACTTC
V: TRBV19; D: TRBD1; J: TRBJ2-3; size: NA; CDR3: CASRDGQGTTDTQYF; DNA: TGTGCCAGTAGGGACGGACAGGGAACCACAGATACGCAGTATTTT
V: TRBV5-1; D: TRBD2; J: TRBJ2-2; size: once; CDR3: CASSFFRGLAGGANTGELFF; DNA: TGCGCCAGCAGCTTTTTTCGTGGACTAGCGGGGGGCGCGAACACCGGGGAGCTGTTTTTT
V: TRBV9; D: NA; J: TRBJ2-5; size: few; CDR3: CASSVRTEWQETQYF; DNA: TGTGCCAGCAGCGTGAGGACAGAATGGCAAGAGACCCAGTACTTC
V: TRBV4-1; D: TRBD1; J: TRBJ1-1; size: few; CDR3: CASSQETGQFMNTEAFF; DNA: TGCGCCAGCAGCCAGGAGACAGGGCAGTTTATGAACACTGAAGCTTTCTTT
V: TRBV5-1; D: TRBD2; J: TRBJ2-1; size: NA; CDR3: CASNNPSGLAGNNEQFF; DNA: TGCGCCAGCAACAACCCTAGCGGACTAGCGGGGAACAATGAGCAGTTCTTC
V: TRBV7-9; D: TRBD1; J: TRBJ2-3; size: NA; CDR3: CASSLGWGQITQYF; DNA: TGTGCCAGCAGCTTGGGGTGGGGACAGATCACGCAGTATTTT
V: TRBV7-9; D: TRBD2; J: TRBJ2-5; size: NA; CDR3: CSSSRWVAGVLGETQYF; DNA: TGTTCCAGCAGCCGTTGGGTAGCGGGAGTTCTAGGAGAGACCCAGTACTTC
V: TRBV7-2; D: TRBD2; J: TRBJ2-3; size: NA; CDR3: CASSLVSSGGAPDTQYF; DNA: TGTGCCAGCAGCTTAGTCAGTAGCGGGGGGGCCCCAGATACGCAGTATTTT
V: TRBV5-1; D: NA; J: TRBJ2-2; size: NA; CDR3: CASSLERTGELFF; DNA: TGCGCCAGCAGCTTGGAGAGAACCGGGGAGCTGTTTTTT
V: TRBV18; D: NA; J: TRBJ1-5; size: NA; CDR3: CASSPVGGNNQPQHF; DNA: TGTGCCAGCTCACCGGTCGGCGGCAACAATCAGCCCCAGCATTTT
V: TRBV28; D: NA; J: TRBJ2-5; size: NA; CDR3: CASSLGHSKTQYF; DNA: TGTGCCAGCAGCCTCGGACATTCAAAGACCCAGTACTTC
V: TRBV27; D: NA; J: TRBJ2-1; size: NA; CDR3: CASNGGGSPQEQFF; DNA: TGTGCCAGTAACGGGGGCGGGAGCCCACAAGAGCAGTTCTTC
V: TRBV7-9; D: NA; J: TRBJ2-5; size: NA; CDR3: CASTIIRAGMAAETQYF; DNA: TGTGCCAGCACCATAATCAGGGCTGGGATGGCGGCGGAGACCCAGTACTTC
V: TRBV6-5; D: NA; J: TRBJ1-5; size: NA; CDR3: CASSYAGYDQPQHF; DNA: TGTGCCAGCAGTTACGCAGGGTACGATCAGCCCCAGCATTTT
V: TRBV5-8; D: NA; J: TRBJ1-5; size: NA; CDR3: CASSLSGQPQHF; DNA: TGTGCCAGCAGCTTGTCGGGTCAGCCCCAGCATTTT
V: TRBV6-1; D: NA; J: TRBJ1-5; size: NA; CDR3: CASSTGYQPQHF; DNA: TGTGCCAGCAGTACAGGGTATCAGCCCCAGCATTTT